A single sample is the source of the 17 T cell receptor beta chains below, sequenced in a study of T cells in localized non-small cell lung cancer. Sequenced by immunoSEQ multiplex PCR; TCRdb stores in-frame clones only, minus some. This sample yields about 19,000 clones, of which about 93% are seen a single time; 3.5% to 5% belongs to the top ten. The sequencing used peripheral blood, collected before any cancer treatment. Receptors originate from a male donor aged 60 or over with stage I squamous cell lung carcinoma.

The rearrangement joins TRBV7-6 to TRBJ2-7, with 10 bases that match TRBD2. Germline assignment: CDR1 SGHVS and CDR2 FNYEAQ. The CDR3 runs 16 residues. V dropped 1 base and J dropped 5; count of bases not matched to a gene: 8. The chain's CDR3 is CASSLEASGSQNEQYF. Here the CDR3 DNA reads TGTGCCAGCAGCTTAGAGGCTAGCGGGAGCCAAAACGAGCAGTACTTC.

The V and J genes are TRBV6-6 and TRBJ1-1; 8 nucleotides line up with TRBD1. The CDR3 sequence is 13 residues long. Trimming at V came to 6 bases and at J to 4 bases, leaving 4 bases not matched to a gene. Per germline, CDR1 MNHNY and CDR2 SVGAGI (reference sequence). In nucleotides, the CDR3 is TGTGCCAGCAGCCCCACAGGGGGCACTGAAGCTTTCTTT. As protein: CASSPTGGTEAFF.

CDR3: CASSPHRKASQPQHF. The CDR3 DNA reads TGTGCCAGCAGCCCTCACAGAAAGGCAAGTCAGCCCCAGCATTTT. The chain employs TRBV7-9 and TRBJ1-5, with unresolved D. Trimming removed 5 bases from V and 6 bases from J, with 17 bases in between. Germline V gene data show CDR1 as SEHNR and CDR2 as FQNEAQ (reference sequence). The CDR3 totals 15 residues.

In its sample, this clone was seen once. At one end, the junction sequence differs from germline, possibly due to a read error. The V gene is TRBV5-1, the J gene TRBJ2-7, with TRBD1 matching over 8 bases. This CDR3 contains 14 residues. Germline V CDR1 and CDR2: SGHRS, YFSETQ. The CDR3 spells CASSLGQGSSEQYF. CDR3 coding DNA: TGCGCCAGCAGCTTGGGACAGGGGTCCTCCGAGCAGTACTTC.

The chain combines TRBV7-3 with TRBJ2-3, with TRBD1 matching 8 bases. Germline loops: CDR1 SGHTA, CDR2 FQGTGA. The CDR3 contains 14 residues. V shed 5 bases and J 4 bases; nucleotides not matched to a gene: 5. CDR3 nucleotides: TGTGCCAGCAGCCAAGGGACAGGCCCAGATACGCAGTATTTT. Its protein is CASSQGTGPDTQYF.

The chain combines TRBV28 with TRBJ1-2; D gene uncertain. Germline-derived CDR1 and CDR2 are MDHEN and SYDVKM. The CDR3 runs to 12 residues. V was pared by 3 bases and J by 6 bases, with 8 bases between. The CDR3 bases are TGTGCCAGCAGTTTTCAGGCAGATGGCTACACCTTC. Amino acid sequence: CASSFQADGYTF.

The chain uses TRBV5-8 and TRBJ2-5; 7 bases fit TRBD1. Germline V lookup: CDR1 SGHTS, CDR2 YDEGEE. The length of the CDR3 is 13 residues. The V segment lost 4 bases and the J segment 2 bases; nucleotides outside the gene matches: 2. The chain's CDR3 is CASSPGQQETQYF. As DNA, the CDR3 is TGTGCCAGCAGCCCGGGACAGCAAGAGACCCAGTACTTC. Variable domain in full (rest from reference TRBV5-8 and TRBJ2-5): EAGVTQSPTHLIKTRGQQATLRCSPISGHTSVYWYQQALGLGLQFLLWYDEGEERNRGNFPPRFSGRQFPNYSSELNVNALELEDSALYLCASSPGQQETQYFGPGTRLLVL.

This clone was counted a few times. The rearrangement uses TRBV5-6 and TRBJ1-5; weak D call: TRBD1 (5 bases). V was cut by 7 bases and J by 4 bases, with 21 bases left in between. Germline lookup yields CDR1 SGHDT and CDR2 YYEEEE. This CDR3 comprises 16 residues. The DNA for the CDR3 is TGTGCCAGCGCCAAGAGGGGTTTGCTAGCAAATCAGCCCCAGCATTTT. This gives the protein CASAKRGLLANQPQHF.

The chain employs TRBV5-1 and TRBJ2-5, with 7 bases matching TRBD1. V lost 0 bases to trimming and J lost 1 base; unmatched junction nucleotides: 6. This CDR3 contains 16 residues. The germline V gene has CDR1 SGHRS and CDR2 YFSETQ. The CDR3: CASSLEFAGGQETQYF. The CDR3 bases are TGCGCCAGCAGCTTGGAGTTTGCAGGGGGCCAAGAGACCCAGTACTTC. Supplemented by reference TRBV5-1 and TRBJ2-5, the full variable domain reads KAGVTQTPRYLIKTRGQQVTLSCSPISGHRSVSWYQQTPGQGLQFLFEYFSETQRNKGNFPGRFSGRQFSNSRSEMNVSTLELGDSALYLCASSLEFAGGQETQYFGPGTRLLVL.

V and J are TRBV7-2 and TRBJ2-1; 7 nucleotides line up with TRBD1. The CDR3 is 15 amino acids. Germline lookup yields CDR1 SGHTA and CDR2 FQGNSA. J was trimmed by 0 bases and V by 5 bases; bases with no gene match: 4. The CDR3 region has the DNA TGTGCCAGCAGCCCGGACAGGAGCTCCTACAATGAGCAGTTCTTC. Amino acid sequence: CASSPDRSSYNEQFF. The entire variable domain, with the rest obtained from reference TRBV7-2 and TRBJ2-1, is as follows: GAGVSQSPSNKVTEKGKDVELRCDPISGHTALYWYRQSLGQGLEFLIYFQGNSAPDKSGLPSDRFSAERTGGSVSTLTIQRTQQEDSAVYLCASSPDRSSYNEQFFGPGTRLTVL.

This clone has only one observation. This chain uses TRBV28 with TRBJ1-1; D is possibly TRBD1 (5 bases). V dropped 7 bases and J dropped 4 bases, with 16 bases sitting between them. This CDR3 is built from 14 residues. Germline values: CDR1 MDHEN, CDR2 SYDVKM. The CDR3 reads CASTIHGGITEAFF. CDR3 DNA sequence: TGTGCCAGCACTATACACGGGGGGATCACTGAAGCTTTCTTT.

This chain uses TRBV29-1 with TRBJ2-7; D unclear. V was pared by 3 bases and J by 2 bases, with 17 bases between. Germline V CDR1 and CDR2: SQVTM, ANQGSEA. The CDR3 spans 15 residues. CDR3: CSVEFRDGLTYEQYF. CDR3 nucleotides: TGCAGCGTTGAGTTCAGAGACGGCTTAACCTACGAGCAGTACTTC.

This rearrangement joins TRBV27 to TRBJ1-2; 9 nucleotides match TRBD1. The CDR3 has 16 amino acids. Germline V CDR1 and CDR2: MNHEY, SMNVEV (reference sequence). V gave up 7 bases and J gave up 6 bases; unmatched junction bases: 15. The DNA of the CDR3 is TGTGCCAGCACCTTATCCTCACAGGGGGCGGCGGATGGCTACACCTTC. The encoded protein is CASTLSSQGAADGYTF.

V usage is TRBV18 and J usage is TRBJ1-3; TRBD1 matches 8 bases. The CDR3 is 16 amino acids. CDR1 and CDR2 from the germline V gene are KGHSH and LQKENI. The V and J ends lost 3 bases and 2 bases, in that order; junction bases with no gene match: 6. CDR3 DNA sequence: TGTGCCAGCTCACCTCGGACAGGGAGGGCTGGAAACACCATATATTTT. Its translation is CASSPRTGRAGNTIYF.

This chain connects TRBV11-2 to TRBJ2-7; 8 bases fit TRBD1. Germline assignment: CDR1 SGHAT and CDR2 FQNNGV. There are 13 residues in the CDR3. With V trimmed by 5 bases and J by 5 bases, 5 bases remained unmatched. The CDR3 is CASSPRTGNEQYF. CDR3 nucleotide sequence: TGTGCCAGCAGCCCCCGGACAGGGAACGAGCAGTACTTC.

V usage is TRBV4-3 and J usage is TRBJ1-5, with D perhaps TRBD1 (6 bases). Deletions cut 3 bases from V and 3 bases from J, with 12 bases between. Germline-derived CDR1 and CDR2 are LGHNA and YSLEER. The CDR3 consists of 15 residues. In DNA form, the CDR3 reads TGCGCCAGCAGCCACACGACAGGCCTCAATCAGCCCCAGCATTTT. This sequence encodes CASSHTTGLNQPQHF.

This rearrangement joins TRBV6-5 to TRBJ1-1; no firm D call. The germline CDR1 and CDR2 sequences are MNHEY and SVGAGI. V lost 6 bases and J 8 bases, leaving 13 bases between the germline ends. The CDR3 length is 12 residues. For the CDR3, the DNA is TGTGCCAGCAGAACGGGAGGGAGCGAAGCTTTCTTT. This translates into CASRTGGSEAFF.